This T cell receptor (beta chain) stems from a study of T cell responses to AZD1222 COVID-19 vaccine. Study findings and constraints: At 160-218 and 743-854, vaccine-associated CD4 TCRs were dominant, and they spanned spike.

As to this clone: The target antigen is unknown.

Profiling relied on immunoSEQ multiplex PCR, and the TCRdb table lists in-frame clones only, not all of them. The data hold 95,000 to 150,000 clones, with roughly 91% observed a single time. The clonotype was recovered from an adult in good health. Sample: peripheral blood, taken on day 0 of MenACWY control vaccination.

CDR3 amino acids: CASRGQQETQYF. The DNA of the CDR3 is TGTGCCAGCAGGGGACAACAAGAGACCCAGTACTTC. This chain links TRBV28 with TRBJ2-5, with D possibly being TRBD1 (6 bases). The germline V and J ends were trimmed by 6 bases and 2 bases, with 7 bases remaining between them. The V gene's germline CDR1 is MDHEN and CDR2 SYDVKM. This CDR3 has 12 residues.